The 7 T cell receptor beta chains in this list originate from one sample, sequenced in a study of early T cells in non-severe SARS-CoV-2 infection. TCRdb re-derived calls from the 5' RACE reads in MiXCR, one entry per CDR3 protein. Of about 60,000 distinct CDR3 sequences in the sample, roughly 13% were seen once. Material for sequencing was whole blood. All receptors come from an adult who was a healthcare worker with PCR-confirmed SARS-CoV-2 infection or an uninfected control (not recorded which).

This clonotype was recorded a few times. The CDR3 is CAISPLGTGGRNEQFF. Written as DNA, the CDR3 is TGTGCCATCAGCCCCCTCGGGACAGGGGGCCGGAATGAGCAGTTCTTC. V is TRBV10-3 and J is TRBJ2-1, with 12 bases aligning to TRBD1. The CDR3 has 16 residues. The J segment lost 7 bases and the V segment lost 6 bases, leaving 10 bases of the junction unmatched. The V gene's germline CDR1 is ENHRY and CDR2 SYGVKD.

J is TRBJ2-1 and V is TRBV27; 13 nucleotides agree with TRBD2. Germline V gives CDR1 MNHEY, CDR2 SMNVEV (reference sequence). After removal of 6 bases from V and 6 bases from J, the junction contained 2 bases not matched to a gene. This CDR3 contains 14 residues. Here the CDR3 reads CASRRTSGGNEQFF. The CDR3 DNA sequence: TGTGCCAGCAGAAGGACTAGCGGGGGCAATGAGCAGTTCTTC.

This clonotype has more than one count but fewer than ten. This chain links TRBV11-2 with TRBJ2-1; tentatively, D is TRBD2 (9 bases). Germline values: CDR1 SGHAT, CDR2 FQNNGV. The CDR3 totals 16 residues. Trimming pared 6 bases from V and 9 bases from J, leaving 24 bases between. CDR3 nucleotides: TGTGCCAGCAGTTATACAGGGGGACTAGCACGTCTTGAGCAGTTCTTC. This encodes CASSYTGGLARLEQFF.

The chain combines TRBV29-1 with TRBJ1-1; D is possibly TRBD1 (5 bases). Trimming removed 0 bases at V and 1 base at J, with 9 bases between. This CDR3 is built from 14 residues. CDR1 is SQVTM, CDR2 ANQGSEA, per germline. CDR3 coding DNA: TGCAGCGTTGAAGATCAGGGACCGAACACTGAAGCTTTCTTT. This codes for CSVEDQGPNTEAFF.

This clonotype was detected ten times or more. The rearrangement joins TRBV7-2 to TRBJ2-1; TRBD2 matches at 7 bases. This CDR3 has 17 amino acids. The V segment lost 0 bases and the J segment 5 bases; nucleotides outside the gene matches: 10. Germline values: CDR1 SGHTA, CDR2 FQGNSA. CDR3 sequence: CASSLAVTSPKNNEQFF. In nucleotides, the CDR3 is TGTGCCAGCAGCTTAGCCGTGACTAGCCCAAAAAACAATGAGCAGTTCTTC.

About this clonotype: This may stem from a read error, because a much larger clone lies one nucleotide away. This CDR3 is CASSFAGQGNDTQYF. In DNA, the CDR3 is TGTGCCAGCAGCTTCGCAGGACAGGGCAATGATACGCAGTATTTT. The gene calls are TRBV5-6 and TRBJ2-3; 8 bases line up with TRBD1. The germline gives CDR1 SGHDT, CDR2 YYEEEE. The CDR3 length is 15 residues. The V gene end was trimmed by 2 bases and the J gene end by 6 bases; junction bases not matched to a gene: 8.

There are many counts of this clonotype. The rearrangement links TRBV27 to TRBJ2-7, with D perhaps assigned TRBD1 or TRBD2 (5 bases each). The V end lost 9 bases, the J end lost 2 bases, and 20 bases lay between the germline ends. There are 15 residues in the CDR3. Germline V gene data show CDR1 as MNHEY and CDR2 as SMNVEV (reference sequence). The DNA of the CDR3 is TGTGCCAGTAACCGCCGGGACCGAGAGACCTACGAGCAGTACTTC. Translation gives CASNRRDRETYEQYF.